The 8 T cell receptor beta chains listed next were all sequenced from one sample in a study of early T cells in non-severe SARS-CoV-2 infection. TCRdb itself ran the 5' RACE reads through MiXCR, one entry per CDR3 protein. The table includes about 110,000 distinct CDR3 sequences, 10% to 15% detected once. The sample in question was whole blood, obtained at baseline. Source of these receptors: an adult who was a healthcare worker with PCR-confirmed SARS-CoV-2 infection or an uninfected control (not recorded which).

This clonotype was found a few times. This chain joins TRBV5-5 and TRBJ1-2, with D hard to call. The V gene lost 0 bases and the J gene lost 7 bases, with 16 bases spanning the gap. The germline V gene encodes CDR1 SGHKS and CDR2 YYEKEE (reference sequence). There are 15 residues in the CDR3. The DNA for the CDR3 is TGTGCCAGCAGCTTGGGCGCCGCCCAACTTGGTGGCTACACCTTC. This codes for CASSLGAAQLGGYTF.

The chain couples TRBV7-2 to TRBJ1-1; D ambiguous. Trimming cost V 5 bases and J 0 bases, with 7 bases left between them. CDR1 SGHTA and CDR2 FQGNSA come from the germline V gene. This CDR3 has 13 residues. Here the CDR3 DNA reads TGTGCCAGCAGCAATAGGATGAACACTGAAGCTTTCTTT. Translating gives CASSNRMNTEAFF. Looking up the rest from reference TRBV7-2 and TRBJ1-1 gives the full variable domain: GAGVSQSPSNKVTEKGKDVELRCDPISGHTALYWYRQSLGQGLEFLIYFQGNSAPDKSGLPSDRFSAERTGGSVSTLTIQRTQQEDSAVYLCASSNRMNTEAFFGQGTRLTVV.

The chain combines TRBV4-1 with TRBJ2-7, with TRBD1 matching 9 bases. V was clipped by 3 bases and J by 4 bases; unmatched bases: 13. Germline CDR1 MGHRA, CDR2 YSYEKL. The CDR3 totals 17 residues. In DNA, the CDR3 is TGCGCCAGCAGCCACAAGACCAACAGGGGGCTAATTTACGAGCAGTACTTC. It codes for CASSHKTNRGLIYEQYF.

V is TRBV12-3 or TRBV12-4 and J is TRBJ2-3; D remains unclear. V dropped 4 bases and J dropped 1 base, with 6 bases sitting between them. CDR3 length equals 13 residues. The DNA for the CDR3 is TGTGCCAGCAGTTCGACGGGCACAGATACGCAGTATTTT. Protein sequence: CASSSTGTDTQYF.

This clonotype was observed a few times. CDR3 residues: CASSFATSGGAHEQFF. CDR3 in DNA: TGTGCCAGCAGTTTCGCAACTAGCGGGGGGGCCCATGAGCAGTTCTTC. This chain links TRBV6-5 with TRBJ2-1; 13 nucleotides match TRBD2. Germline V CDR1 and CDR2: MNHEY, SVGAGI. J was trimmed by 8 bases and V by 4 bases; bases with no gene match: 8. The CDR3 totals 16 residues.

This clonotype was seen at least ten times. J is TRBJ2-1 and V is TRBV7-2, with a weak D call TRBD2 (5 bases). Germline lookup yields CDR1 SGHTA and CDR2 FQGNSA. This CDR3 is built from 16 residues. Trimming shortened V by 7 bases and J by 5 bases, and 21 bases separated the two germline ends. The CDR3 loop reads CASIALTRVRDNEQFF. In nucleotides, the CDR3 is TGTGCCAGCATAGCCCTTACTCGCGTGAGGGACAATGAGCAGTTCTTC.

The chain links TRBV9 to TRBJ1-4; 7 nucleotides align to TRBD1. CDR1 and CDR2 (germline): SGDLS, YYNGEE. With V trimmed by 1 base and J by 4 bases, 4 bases remained unmatched. The CDR3 runs 15 residues. The CDR3 DNA reads as TGTGCCAGCAGCGTAAGCCAGGGGGGTAATGAAAAACTGTTTTTT. This codes for CASSVSQGGNEKLFF.

This clonotype was recorded a few times. V is TRBV5-1 and J is TRBJ1-2; D ambiguous. CDR1 SGHRS and CDR2 YFSETQ come from the germline V gene. V was shortened by 3 bases and J by 3 bases, with 9 bases between the two germline ends. The CDR3 covers 13 residues. CDR3 sequence (DNA): TGCGCCAGCAGCTATCTAGACGACTATGGCTACACCTTC. Its translation is CASSYLDDYGYTF.